These 31 T cell receptor beta chains were sequenced from one sample in a study of cytotoxic CD8 clonotypes in ibrutinib-treated CLL. The repertoire was sequenced with immunoSEQ multiplex PCR; TCRdb's copy has only in-frame clones and lacks some. The sample lists 300,000 to 350,000 clones, about 77% occurring once. The sequencing here drew on PBMCs, taken before ibrutinib treatment. The origin of the receptors is a human donor with chronic lymphocytic leukemia.

The chain employs TRBV11-1 and TRBJ2-1, with D tentatively TRBD2 (6 bases). CDR1 is SGHAT and CDR2 is FQDESV in the germline V gene (reference sequence). CDR3 length: 18 residues. Trimming removed 0 bases at V and 4 bases at J, with 19 bases between. The CDR3 here is CASSLAQWRDRPYNEQFF. The CDR3 nucleotides are TGTGCCAGCAGCTTAGCGCAATGGCGGGATCGTCCTTACAATGAGCAGTTCTTC.

The chain links TRBV5-6 to TRBJ2-5, with 13 nucleotides matching TRBD2. Per the germline V gene, CDR1 is SGHDT and CDR2 is YYEEEE. The CDR3 runs 16 residues. The V gene end was trimmed by 6 bases and the J gene end by 2 bases; junction bases not matched to a gene: 7. The CDR3 spells CASNTPGLAGQETQYF. The CDR3 DNA follows: TGTGCCAGCAACACTCCGGGACTAGCGGGACAAGAGACCCAGTACTTC.

The J gene is TRBJ2-7, the V gene TRBV5-6; a possible D gene is TRBD1 (5 bases). The CDR3 length is 15 residues. Germline lookup yields CDR1 SGHDT and CDR2 YYEEEE. V lost 4 bases and J 7 bases, leaving 21 bases between the germline ends. The CDR3 reads CASSPGARVLQEQYF. CDR3 nucleotides: TGTGCCAGCAGCCCCGGTGCCAGGGTCCTACAGGAGCAGTACTTC.

This chain connects TRBV27 to TRBJ2-5; TRBD1 or TRBD2 may be the D gene (5 bases each). The ends were cut back, 2 bases at V and 4 bases at J, with 11 bases in the middle. The CDR3 extends over 14 amino acids. CDR1 is MNHEY and CDR2 is SMNVEV in the germline V gene (reference sequence). CDR3 coding DNA: TGTGCCAGCAGTTTACTAGGGACGGGAGAGACCCAGTACTTC. Protein: CASSLLGTGETQYF.

The chain combines TRBV25-1 with TRBJ2-3; 7 nucleotides match TRBD2. Unmatched junction bases numbered 7, after V lost 2 bases and J lost 5 bases. The CDR3 length is 15 residues. CDR1 and CDR2 (germline): MGHDK, SYGVNS. The CDR3 loop is CASSEMAGAVDTQYF. The CDR3 DNA reads TGTGCCAGCAGTGAAATGGCGGGAGCGGTAGATACGCAGTATTTT.

Note on this clone: This sample also contains other DNA sequences that code for the same CDR3. J is TRBJ1-3 and V is TRBV27, with D uncertain. The CDR3 extends over 15 amino acids. Germline CDR1 MNHEY, CDR2 SMNVEV (reference sequence). V was clipped by 2 bases and J by 1 base, with 9 bases between them. CDR3 region: CASSLGGLSGNTIYF. In nucleotides, the CDR3 is TGTGCCAGCAGTTTAGGCGGGCTATCTGGAAACACCATATATTTT.

V usage is TRBV6-5 and J usage is TRBJ2-1, with 10 bases fitting TRBD2. V lost 6 bases and J lost 4; bases outside the gene matches: 6. The germline V gene has CDR1 MNHEY and CDR2 SVGAGI. This CDR3 has 15 amino acids. Here the CDR3 reads CASSILAGRYNEQFF. CDR3 nucleotide sequence: TGTGCCAGCAGCATACTAGCGGGGAGATACAATGAGCAGTTCTTC.

The chain joins TRBV30 to TRBJ2-1, with D perhaps given as TRBD1 or TRBD2 (5 bases each). Germline lookup yields CDR1 GTSNPN and CDR2 SVGIG (reference sequence). This CDR3 has 13 amino acids. The V end lost 1 base, the J end lost 6 bases, and 10 bases lay between the germline ends. In DNA, the CDR3 is TGTGCCTGGAGTGCCGGGACCTTCAATGAGCAGTTCTTC. It encodes CAWSAGTFNEQFF.

In regard to this clone: The sample has other DNA sequences that encode this CDR3 too. This rearrangement joins TRBV7-2 to TRBJ2-3, with D unclear. Per germline, CDR1 SGHTA and CDR2 FQGNSA. Trimming removed 3 bases from V and 0 bases from J, with 7 bases in between. The CDR3 runs to 14 residues. The CDR3 nucleotides are TGTGCCAGCAGCTTGGGAAGGAGCACAGATACGCAGTATTTT. Translation: CASSLGRSTDTQYF.

The chain recombines TRBV30 with TRBJ1-2; TRBD1 is a possible D gene (6 bases). The CDR3 runs 15 residues. Germline V gene sequence: CDR1 GTSNPN, CDR2 SVGIG (reference sequence). The ends were cut back, 0 bases at V and 4 bases at J, with 15 bases in the middle. CDR3 amino acids: CAWSVGGTGVYGYTF. The DNA of the CDR3 is TGTGCCTGGAGTGTAGGGGGGACGGGGGTCTATGGCTACACCTTC.

The V call is TRBV4-3, the J call TRBJ2-1; D is unresolved. The CDR3 has 16 residues. Trimming cost V 0 bases and J 0 bases, with 9 bases left between them. Germline V lookup: CDR1 LGHNA, CDR2 YSLEER. This chain's CDR3 is CASSQDLTDSYNEQFF. CDR3 nucleotides: TGCGCCAGCAGCCAAGATCTAACTGACTCCTACAATGAGCAGTTCTTC.

This clone has just one count. The chain couples TRBV7-2 to TRBJ2-1, with 13 bases aligning to TRBD2. Germline lookup yields CDR1 SGHTA and CDR2 FQGNSA. CDR3 length: 19 residues. Germline trimming cut 0 bases from V and 0 bases from J; bases unmatched to any gene: 5. This chain's CDR3 is CASSLATSGRGSSYNEQFF. In DNA, the CDR3 is TGTGCCAGCAGCTTAGCTACTAGCGGGAGGGGAAGCTCCTACAATGAGCAGTTCTTC. Based on the CDR3 plus reference TRBV7-2 and TRBJ2-1, the full variable domain is GAGVSQSPSNKVTEKGKDVELRCDPISGHTALYWYRQSLGQGLEFLIYFQGNSAPDKSGLPSDRFSAERTGGSVSTLTIQRTQQEDSAVYLCASSLATSGRGSSYNEQFFGPGTRLTVL.

V gene TRBV4-1 combines with J gene TRBJ2-7; unclear D gene. CDR1 is MGHRA and CDR2 is YSYEKL in the germline V gene. Trimming cost V 0 bases and J 3 bases, with 6 bases left between them. The CDR3 contains 13 residues. The DNA for the CDR3 is TGCGCCAGCAGCCAAGAGTACGGCTACGAGCAGTACTTC. Amino acid sequence: CASSQEYGYEQYF.

This clone was seen once. This chain links TRBV5-1 with TRBJ2-2; tentative D call: TRBD1 (5 bases). V shed 0 bases and J shed 6 bases, with 9 bases lying between them. This CDR3 contains 14 residues. Germline CDR1 is SGHRS and CDR2 is YFSETQ. CDR3: CASSLDRRAGELFF. The CDR3 DNA is TGCGCCAGCAGCTTGGATCGCAGGGCCGGGGAGCTGTTTTTT.

This clone was detected only a few times. This chain connects TRBV6-5 to TRBJ1-5; a weak D match, TRBD1 (5 bases). The CDR3 is made up of 13 amino acids. Germline values: CDR1 MNHEY, CDR2 SVGAGI. V dropped 8 bases and J dropped 5 bases, with 13 bases sitting between them. CDR3 nucleotide sequence: TGTGCCAGCGGTCCCACGGGGGATCAGCCCCAGCATTTT. Amino acid sequence: CASGPTGDQPQHF.

The table lists this clone with a count of one. The gene calls are TRBV5-1 and TRBJ2-1, with 13 bases fitting TRBD2. The germline CDR1 and CDR2 sequences are SGHRS and YFSETQ. V shed 4 bases, J shed 15 bases, and the junction held 7 bases outside the gene matches. The CDR3 extends over 13 amino acids. This CDR3 is CASSMGLAGSRFF. The DNA of the CDR3 is TGCGCCAGCAGCATGGGACTAGCGGGATCTCGGTTCTTC.

This sequence joins TRBV5-1 and TRBJ2-3, with D tentatively TRBD1 or TRBD2 (5 bases each). Germline V gene data show CDR1 as SGHRS and CDR2 as YFSETQ. This CDR3 has 15 residues. V gave up 0 bases and J gave up 4 bases, with 12 bases separating them. The CDR3 loop reads CASSLEVGRADTQYF. CDR3 DNA sequence: TGCGCCAGCAGCTTGGAGGTGGGGCGGGCAGATACGCAGTATTTT. The complete variable domain, with remaining parts taken from reference TRBV5-1 and TRBJ2-3, reads KAGVTQTPRYLIKTRGQQVTLSCSPISGHRSVSWYQQTPGQGLQFLFEYFSETQRNKGNFPGRFSGRQFSNSRSEMNVSTLELGDSALYLCASSLEVGRADTQYFGPGTRLTVL.

J is TRBJ1-1 and V is TRBV7-9; D remains unclear. Germline V gives CDR1 SEHNR, CDR2 FQNEAQ (reference sequence). The CDR3 is 13 amino acids. The ends were cut back, 4 bases at V and 0 bases at J, with 6 bases in the middle. The CDR3 sequence is CASSSLVNTEAFF. CDR3 coding DNA: TGTGCCAGCAGCTCCCTAGTGAACACTGAAGCTTTCTTT.

In its sample, this clone was seen a few times. The CDR3 is CASSQDYFHGQFF. In nucleotides, the CDR3 is TGTGCCAGCAGCCAAGATTACTTTCATGGGCAGTTCTTC. The chain uses TRBV14 and TRBJ2-1; D is unresolved. Germline V CDR1 and CDR2: SGHDN, FVKESK. The CDR3 is 13 amino acids. V lost 0 bases to trimming and J lost 12 bases, with 12 bases between them.

The CDR3 DNA is TGTGCCAGCAGCCGTCAAGGACTAGCGGGAGGACAAGAGACCCAGTACTTC. The encoded protein is CASSRQGLAGGQETQYF. The rearrangement joins TRBV11-1 to TRBJ2-5; 14 bases are a match to TRBD2. Germline V gives CDR1 SGHAT, CDR2 FQDESV (reference sequence). Trimming removed 5 bases from V and 2 bases from J; junction bases left unmatched: 7. The length of the CDR3 is 17 residues.

V usage is TRBV2 and J usage is TRBJ1-1; D gene unclear. Germline assignment: CDR1 SNHLY and CDR2 FYNNEI. Trimming shortened V by 5 bases and J by 1 base, and 8 bases separated the two germline ends. The CDR3 covers 13 residues. CDR3 in amino acids: CASSRASNTEAFF. CDR3 bases: TGTGCCAGCAGTCGGGCTTCGAACACTGAAGCTTTCTTT.

This rearrangement joins TRBV23-1 to TRBJ2-6; TRBD1 or TRBD2 may be the D gene (5 bases each). TRBV23-1 is given ORF status, its function remaining uncertain. The length of the CDR3 is 19 residues. V was pared by 4 bases and J by 0 bases, with 19 bases between. The CDR3 sequence: CASSPPPGRRSSGANVLTF. The DNA of the CDR3 is TGCGCCAGCAGTCCACCTCCGGGACGGCGGAGCTCTGGGGCCAACGTCCTGACTTTC.

This chain uses TRBV4-1 with TRBJ2-3, with 12 bases lining up with TRBD2. V dropped 4 bases and J dropped 3; count of bases not matched to a gene: 11. This CDR3 spans 18 amino acids. Germline-derived CDR1 and CDR2 are MGHRA and YSYEKL. This chain's CDR3 is CASSPDRGLAGTTDTQYF. DNA of the CDR3: TGCGCCAGCAGCCCGGACAGGGGACTAGCGGGCACTACAGATACGCAGTATTTT.

This chain uses TRBV4-3 with TRBJ1-1; no clear D. CDR3 length: 16 amino acids. V dropped 0 bases and J dropped 1 base, with 12 bases sitting between them. Germline V gene sequence: CDR1 LGHNA, CDR2 YSLEER. The chain's CDR3 is CASSQDGRQPNTEAFF. CDR3 bases: TGCGCCAGCAGCCAAGATGGAAGGCAGCCGAACACTGAAGCTTTCTTT.

The chain uses TRBV5-1 and TRBJ2-5; a weak D match, TRBD1 (5 bases). The germline gives CDR1 SGHRS, CDR2 YFSETQ. V was cut by 3 bases and J by 3 bases, with 18 bases left in between. The CDR3 sequence is 16 residues long. CDR3 bases: TGCGCCAGCAGCTCCCCTCAGGGATTGAGGAAAGAGACCCAGTACTTC. Its translation: CASSSPQGLRKETQYF.

DNA of the CDR3: TGTGCCAGCAGCTTAGTTGGCGCTAGCGGGAGTTTTGGCGGGGAGCTGTTTTTT. It translates to CASSLVGASGSFGGELFF. This rearrangement joins TRBV7-8 to TRBJ2-2; 10 bases agree with TRBD2. This CDR3 contains 18 residues. V was clipped by 1 base and J by 7 bases; unmatched bases: 12. Germline loops: CDR1 SGHVS, CDR2 FQNEAQ.

This clone was recorded only once. The chain couples TRBV2 to TRBJ2-7; the D gene is possibly TRBD1 (6 bases). The V gene lost 4 bases and the J gene lost 3 bases, with 10 bases spanning the gap. CDR1 is SNHLY, CDR2 FYNNEI, per germline. This CDR3 has 13 residues. CDR3 amino acids: CASSVSDSYEQYF. The CDR3 nucleotides read TGTGCCAGCAGTGTTTCGGACAGCTACGAGCAGTACTTC.

This clone was recorded once. This chain connects TRBV27 to TRBJ2-7; TRBD2 matches at 7 bases. CDR3 length: 15 residues. CDR1 is MNHEY and CDR2 is SMNVEV in the germline V gene (reference sequence). Trimming took 5 bases from V and 3 from J; bases not matched to a gene: 10. CDR3: CASSPRLASHYEQYF. The CDR3 nucleotides are TGTGCCAGCAGTCCCCGACTAGCTTCACACTACGAGCAGTACTTC.

The rearrangement uses TRBV5-5 and TRBJ2-6; the D gene is possibly TRBD2 (5 bases). The CDR3 spans 16 residues. Per the germline V gene, CDR1 is SGHKS and CDR2 is YYEKEE (reference sequence). The V end lost 2 bases, the J end lost 0 bases, and 9 bases lay between the germline ends. The CDR3 DNA reads TGTGCCAGCAGCTTCTGGAGGAGCTCTGGGGCCAACGTCCTGACTTTC. Translation gives CASSFWRSSGANVLTF.

The chain combines TRBV2 with TRBJ2-5; 8 nucleotides agree with TRBD1. The V segment lost 6 bases and the J segment 5 bases; nucleotides outside the gene matches: 11. This CDR3 spans 15 amino acids. Per germline, CDR1 SNHLY and CDR2 FYNNEI. The CDR3 bases are TGTGCCAGCAGGAATCGACAGGGGCAAATGGAGACCCAGTACTTC. It codes for CASRNRQGQMETQYF.

V usage is TRBV4-1 and J usage is TRBJ2-7, with 11 bases aligning to TRBD2. Looked up from germline, CDR1 is MGHRA and CDR2 is YSYEKL. This CDR3 has 13 residues. With 4 bases clipped from V and 6 bases from J, the junction kept 2 bases outside the gene matches. Written as DNA, the CDR3 is TGCGCCAGCAGCCTAGCGGGAGGGCTCGAGCAGTACTTC. Its translation is CASSLAGGLEQYF.